Below are 4 T cell receptor beta chains sequenced from a single sample in a study of shared clonotypes between healthy human individuals. Sequencing was performed with immunoSEQ multiplex PCR; in TCRdb, only in-frame clones are kept and a portion is missing. The repertoire has roughly 700,000 clones, around 74% of them found once; the top ten carry 1.5% to 2%. The sequenced sample was memory CD4+ T cells sorted from blood. Subset reported: CD45RA-negative fraction. These TCRs come from a woman aged 25 to 39 in good health.

The rearrangement joins TRBV6-1 to TRBJ2-7; perhaps TRBD1 as D (6 bases). The germline V gene has CDR1 MNHNS and CDR2 SASEGT. The CDR3 has 17 amino acids. Trimming took off 4 bases at V and 2 bases at J, with 21 bases between the two ends. The chain's CDR3 is CASSGSRGGLSTYEQYF. The DNA for the CDR3 is TGTGCCAGCAGTGGATCCCGAGGGGGTTTATCAACCTACGAGCAGTACTTC.

The V call is TRBV15, the J call TRBJ2-5; D unresolved. Trimming removed 0 bases from V and 0 bases from J, with 8 bases in between. CDR1 is LNHNV, CDR2 YYDKDF, per germline (reference sequence). CDR3 length: 15 residues. CDR3 coding DNA: TGTGCCACCAGCAGAGACCGGAGTAACCAAGAGACCCAGTACTTC. Protein product: CATSRDRSNQETQYF.

This rearrangement joins TRBV2 to TRBJ2-2, with 8 bases identical to TRBD1. J gave up 7 bases and V 4 bases, and 2 bases lay outside the gene matches. Germline V gene data show CDR1 as SNHLY and CDR2 as FYNNEI. CDR3 length equals 13 residues. The CDR3 reads CASSGQGYGELFF. The CDR3 region has the DNA TGTGCCAGCAGTGGACAGGGGTACGGGGAGCTGTTTTTT.

The chain combines TRBV16 with TRBJ1-2; 9 nucleotides line up with TRBD1. Trimming took 2 bases from V and 4 from J; bases not matched to a gene: 11. The V gene's germline CDR1 is KGHSY and CDR2 FQNENV. The CDR3 has 17 amino acids. CDR3 coding DNA: TGTGCCAGCAGCCAAAGGTTCGGACAGGGGCACCGCTATGGCTACACCTTC. Translating it yields CASSQRFGQGHRYGYTF.